Below, 23 T cell receptor beta chains from the same sample are listed, as sequenced in a study of T cells in women clearing cervical HPV infection (dated by TCRdb to 2017 to 2018). Preparation of the library involved the immunoSEQ multiplex PCR assay. TCRdb carries this immuneACCESS record with in-frame sequences only. Its versions omit some clonotypes, under half of them owing to an unresolved V gene in the studies checked, with the rest unexplained. The table of this sample itemizes around 33,000 clones. The top ten constitute around 19% of the sample. Sample: blood buffy coat. The receptors stem from a woman aged 18-70 years with a cervical HPV16 infection that either progressed to CIN3+ or cleared (not recorded which).

Details on this clone: The CDR3 is cut off 3 residues early in the read; its end comes from the germline J gene. The chain recombines TRBV11-2 with TRBJ1-2; tentative D call: TRBD1 (6 bases). The germline V gene encodes CDR1 SGHAT and CDR2 FQNNGV. The ends were cut back, 0 bases at V and 6 bases at J, with 11 bases in the middle. This CDR3 is 14 amino acids long. The CDR3 bases that were read are TGTGCCAGCAGCTTAGATCCGGGGGGCCATGGC. Protein product: CASSLDPGGHG. The full-length CDR3 reads as CASSLDPGGHGYTF.

Remarks on this clone: The read terminates 3 residues before the CDR3 end, so the remaining end is supplied by the germline J gene. The genes are TRBV5-1 and TRBJ2-2, with 11 positions matching TRBD1. Trimming took 4 bases from V and 7 from J; bases not matched to a gene: 6. Germline V gene sequence: CDR1 SGHRS, CDR2 YFSETQ. The CDR3 contains 15 residues. Partial CDR3 DNA: TGCGCCAGCAGCATCGGACAGGGGGCTGGCGGGGAG. Translating it yields CASSIGQGAGGE. The full CDR3 sequence reads CASSIGQGAGGELFF.

The chain's CDR3 is CASSPIQGPYEQYF. The sequenced part of the CDR3 DNA is TGTGCCAGCTCACCAATACAGGGCCCTTACGAG. This chain joins TRBV18 and TRBJ2-7, with a tentative D call TRBD1 (6 bases). The DNA ends 3 residues before the CDR3 does, and the rest of the CDR3 is filled in from the germline J gene. This CDR3 is 14 amino acids long. From germline, CDR1 is KGHSH and CDR2 LQKENI. V gave up 2 bases and J gave up 4 bases, with 12 bases separating them.

Turning to this clone: The missing CDR3 end, 3 residues past where the read stops, is filled in from the germline J gene. This chain connects TRBV19 to TRBJ2-2; 8 nucleotides line up with TRBD1. This CDR3 is built from 17 residues. Per the germline V gene, CDR1 is LNHDA and CDR2 is SQIVND (reference sequence). Losses at the gene ends were 7 bases for V and 8 bases for J; bases not matched to a gene: 18. CDR3 DNA (partial): TGTGCCAGTAAACGGGGTGAACAACAGGGGGTGACGGGGGAG. Protein product: CASKRGEQQGVTGE. The whole CDR3 is CASKRGEQQGVTGELFF.

Note on this clone: The observed sequence ends 3 residues before the CDR3 terminus, with the missing tail filled in from the germline J gene. The rearrangement links TRBV5-1 to TRBJ2-5, with 15 bases that match TRBD2. Germline V gives CDR1 SGHRS, CDR2 YFSETQ. With V trimmed by 4 bases and J by 4 bases, 11 bases remained unmatched. This CDR3 has 18 residues. CDR3 DNA, as far as it was read: TGCGCCAGCAGCCGTAGGACTAGCGGGGGGGCCGGGCGAGAGACC. Its translation: CASSRRTSGGAGRET. Given in full, the CDR3 is CASSRRTSGGAGRETQYF.

To note about this clone: The read falls 3 residues short of the CDR3 end, and the missing part is taken from the germline J gene. This chain links TRBV7-9 with TRBJ2-7, with TRBD1 matching over 9 bases. The CDR3 contains 14 residues. V was clipped by 3 bases and J by 4 bases; unmatched bases: 4. The V gene's germline CDR1 is SEHNR and CDR2 FQNEAQ (reference sequence). CDR3 loop: CASSLGQGLYEQYF. The CDR3 DNA, read in part, is TGTGCCAGCAGCTTGGGACAGGGACTTTACGAG.

CDR3 protein: CAISEASGSPLHF. Incomplete CDR3 DNA: TGTGCCATCAGTGAGGCTTCGGGGTCACCC. The chain employs TRBV10-3 and TRBJ1-6, with D uncertain. The read gets to within 3 residues of the CDR3 end, and the germline J gene fills in the rest. From germline, CDR1 is ENHRY and CDR2 SYGVKD. V was cut by 2 bases and J by 10 bases, with 9 bases left in between. CDR3 length equals 13 residues.

Regarding this clone: The read comes to an end 3 residues before the CDR3 does, leaving the germline J gene to fill in the end. The chain links TRBV7-6 to TRBJ1-2, with 10 positions matching TRBD1. CDR3 length: 15 residues. The germline V gene has CDR1 SGHVS and CDR2 FNYEAQ. CDR3 bases read: TGTGCCAGCAGCTTAGCCCGGGACAGGGGCTACGAC. Translating gives CASSLARDRGYD. The full CDR3 is CASSLARDRGYDYTF. The full variable domain, completed using reference TRBV7-6 and TRBJ1-2, is GAGVSQSPRYKVTKRGQDVALRCDPISGHVSLYWYRQALGQGPEFLTYFNYEAQQDKSGLPNDRFSAERPEGSISTLTIQRTEQRDSAMYRCASSLARDRGYDYTFGSGTRLTVV.

Worth noting for this clone: The read ends 3 residues before the CDR3 terminus; that terminus is restored from the germline J gene. V and J are TRBV7-2 and TRBJ2-3; D perhaps matches TRBD2 (6 bases). CDR1 SGHTA and CDR2 FQGNSA come from the germline V gene. The CDR3 covers 14 residues. CDR3 amino acids: CASSKTRAQETQYF. CDR3 bases read: TGTGCCAGCAGCAAGACTAGAGCCCAAGAGACG.

Points on this clone: The read comes to an end 3 residues before the CDR3 does, leaving the germline J gene to fill in the end. The chain couples TRBV6-1 to TRBJ1-5; D not resolved. This CDR3 has 13 amino acids. Trimming pared 2 bases from V and 6 bases from J, leaving 8 bases between. The V gene's germline CDR1 is MNHNS and CDR2 SASEGT. The CDR3 sequence: CASSELKAQPQHF. CDR3 DNA, as far as it was read: TGTGCCAGCAGTGAACTGAAGGCTCAGCCC.

A remark on this clone: Read data end 3 residues before the CDR3 end; the end is taken from the germline J gene. The chain couples TRBV19 to TRBJ2-4, with a tentative D call TRBD1 (6 bases). The CDR3 contains 14 residues. Germline V gene sequence: CDR1 LNHDA, CDR2 SQIVND (reference sequence). The sequenced CDR3 bases are TGTGCCAGTAGTAGGTCAGGGGTTAACTATGGT. It is translated as CASSRSGVNYG. Given in full, the CDR3 is CASSRSGVNYGQYF.

A remark on this clone: Sequencing ends 3 residues short of the CDR3 end; the germline J gene provides the rest. The chain links TRBV5-1 to TRBJ2-7; 8 bases line up with TRBD1. The V gene end was trimmed by 0 bases and the J gene end by 3 bases; junction bases not matched to a gene: 2. The CDR3 is 14 amino acids. Germline CDR1 is SGHRS and CDR2 is YFSETQ. The CDR3 DNA, read in part, is TGCGCCAGCAGCTTGGGGACAGGGAACTACGAG. Its protein is CASSLGTGNYE. The full-length CDR3 reads as CASSLGTGNYEQYF.

As regards this clone: The missing CDR3 end, 3 residues past where the read stops, is filled in from the germline J gene. The sample carries other DNA sequences with the same CDR3. The chain carries TRBV18 and TRBJ2-5; a weak D match, TRBD2 (7 bases). The CDR3 length is 17 residues. CDR1 is KGHSH, CDR2 LQKENI, per germline. V lost 1 base, J lost 2 bases, and 17 bases lay in between. The covered CDR3 bases are TGTGCCAGCTCACCACGTGGAGGGGGGGCCTTACAAGAGACC. It translates to CASSPRGGGALQET. The entire CDR3 sequence reads CASSPRGGGALQETQYF. Filled out from reference TRBV18 and TRBJ2-5, the complete variable domain reads NAGVMQNPRHLVRRRGQEARLRCSPMKGHSHVYWYRQLPEEGLKFMVYLQKENIIDESGMPKERFSAEFPKEGPSILRIQQVVRGDSAAYFCASSPRGGGALQETQYFGPGTRLLVL.

The CDR3 sequence: CASSLTGGTDTQYF. The DNA read from the CDR3 is TGTGCCAGCAGCTTAACGGGCGGGACAGATACG. This rearrangement joins TRBV7-3 to TRBJ2-3; maybe TRBD2 (5 bases). The missing CDR3 end, 3 residues past where the read stops, is filled in from the germline J gene. The V gene's germline CDR1 is SGHTA and CDR2 FQGTGA. The CDR3 has 14 residues. V shed 0 bases and J shed 3 bases, with 7 bases lying between them.

Of note for this clone: The read ends 3 residues early relative to the CDR3; the germline J gene fills the gap. The chain links TRBV19 to TRBJ1-2; possible D gene TRBD1, 6 bases. V was pared by 2 bases and J by 5 bases, with 6 bases between. Germline-derived CDR1 and CDR2 are LNHDA and SQIVND (reference sequence). The CDR3 extends over 12 amino acids. The part of the CDR3 DNA that was read is TGTGCCAGTAGTATAACAGGGTATGGC. Protein: CASSITGYG. The full CDR3 protein is CASSITGYGYTF.

Concerning this clone itself: The read ends 3 residues before the CDR3 terminus; that terminus is restored from the germline J gene. The chain couples TRBV12-5 to TRBJ2-5; the match to TRBD1 covers 10 bases. Germline V lookup: CDR1 LGHNT, CDR2 FRNRAP. The junction had 6 bases not matched to a gene; V was cut back by 4 bases and J by 4 bases. The CDR3 sequence is 15 residues long. The CDR3 loop reads CASGWTGGSGETQYF. CDR3 bases read: TGTGCTAGTGGTTGGACAGGGGGTAGTGGAGAGACC.

To note about this clone: The DNA ends 3 residues before the CDR3 does, and the rest of the CDR3 is filled in from the germline J gene. The chain has TRBV19 and TRBJ2-2, with no clear D. The V gene's germline CDR1 is LNHDA and CDR2 SQIVND (reference sequence). CDR3 length equals 14 residues. V was trimmed by 4 bases and J by 3 bases, leaving 9 bases between them. CDR3 residues: CASSTIRDTGELFF. The CDR3 bases that were read are TGTGCCAGTAGTACCATAAGGGACACCGGGGAG.

As to this clone: The sequenced fragment ends 3 residues before the CDR3 boundary, so the rest is inferred from the germline J gene. The rearrangement uses TRBV20-1 and TRBJ2-1, with D hard to call. Trimming removed 0 bases at V and 6 bases at J, with 9 bases between. The CDR3 totals 13 residues. Germline loops: CDR1 DFQATT, CDR2 SNEGSKA (reference sequence). Partial CDR3 DNA: TGCAGTGCTAGAGACTGGCAGGCCAATGAG. This translates into CSARDWQANE. The CDR3 reads in full as CSARDWQANEQFF.

As concerns this clone: The read halts 3 residues ahead of the CDR3 end, with the missing end drawn from the germline J gene. The chain recombines TRBV29-1 with TRBJ1-2; 7 bases map to TRBD1. The CDR3 loop spans 13 amino acids. With V trimmed by 4 bases and J by 4 bases, 6 bases remained unmatched. Germline-derived CDR1 and CDR2 are SQVTM and ANQGSEA. This CDR3 is CSVVQGGSYGYTF. The DNA read from the CDR3 is TGCAGCGTTGTTCAAGGGGGCAGCTATGGC.

In the case of this clone: The junction and the germline gene differ at one end; a read error may be behind it. With the read ending 3 residues before the CDR3 end, the germline J gene is used to fill in that end. The gene calls are TRBV11-3 and TRBJ1-2; a weak D match, TRBD1 (6 bases). Germline V gives CDR1 SGHNT, CDR2 YENEEA. The CDR3 is made up of 13 amino acids. The CDR3 bases that were read are TGTGCCGGCAGCCCGGACAGTAACTATGGC. Its translation is CAGSPDSNYG. The complete CDR3 reads CAGSPDSNYGYTF.

CDR3 in amino acids: CASSPLSNNYGQYF. The covered CDR3 bases are TGTGCCAGCAGCCCTCTAAGTAATAACTATGGT. V usage is TRBV7-6 and J usage is TRBJ2-4; D is unclear. The DNA ends 3 residues before the CDR3 does, and the rest of the CDR3 is filled in from the germline J gene. Germline V gene data show CDR1 as SGHVS and CDR2 as FNYEAQ. The CDR3 runs 14 residues. The full variable domain, completed using reference TRBV7-6 and TRBJ2-4, is GAGVSQSPRYKVTKRGQDVALRCDPISGHVSLYWYRQALGQGPEFLTYFNYEAQQDKSGLPNDRFSAERPEGSISTLTIQRTEQRDSAMYRCASSPLSNNYGQYFGAGTRLSVL.

As for this clone: With the read ending 3 residues before the CDR3 end, the germline J gene is used to fill in that end. The chain joins TRBV4-1 to TRBJ2-3, with 9 nucleotides matching TRBD2. Germline V gene lookup returns CDR1 MGHRA and CDR2 YSYEKL. CDR3 length: 18 amino acids. Trimming at V came to 1 base and at J to 1 base, leaving 9 bases not matched to a gene. CDR3 amino acids: CASSQVRGRTSGTDTQYF. Incomplete CDR3 DNA: TGCGCCAGCAGCCAAGTGAGGGGGAGGACTAGCGGCACAGATACG.

A note on this clone: The CDR3 extends 3 residues past the end of the read, so its final part is completed from the germline J gene. The gene calls are TRBV7-9 and TRBJ2-5; D is ambiguous. Trimming removed 6 bases at V and 5 bases at J, with 13 bases between. CDR3 length: 13 residues. CDR1 SEHNR and CDR2 FQNEAQ come from the germline V gene (reference sequence). The CDR3 sequence is CASRDFDGETQYF. The sequenced part of the CDR3 DNA is TGTGCCAGCAGAGATTTCGACGGGGAGACC.